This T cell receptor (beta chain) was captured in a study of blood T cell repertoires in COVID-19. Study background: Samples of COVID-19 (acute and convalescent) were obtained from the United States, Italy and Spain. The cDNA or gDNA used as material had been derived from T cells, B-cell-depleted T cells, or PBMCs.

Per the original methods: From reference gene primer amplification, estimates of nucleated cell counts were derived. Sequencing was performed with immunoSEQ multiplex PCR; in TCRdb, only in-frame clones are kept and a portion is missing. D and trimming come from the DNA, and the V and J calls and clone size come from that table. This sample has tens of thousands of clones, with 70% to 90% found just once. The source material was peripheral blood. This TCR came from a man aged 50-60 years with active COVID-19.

This CDR3 reads CASSGPRRGSSGNTIYF. The CDR3 nucleotides read TGTGCCAGCTCTGGGCCTCGTCGGGGAAGCTCTGGAAACACCATATATTTT. This chain links TRBV28 with TRBJ1-3, with no clear D. Germline V gene sequence: CDR1 MDHEN, CDR2 SYDVKM. CDR3 length: 17 residues. With 8 bases removed from V and 0 bases from J, the gap between germline ends came to 20 bases.